The 10 T cell receptor beta chains reported below all come from one sample, sequenced in a study of radiation and T cells in renal cell carcinoma. Only in-frame clones appear in the TCRdb table, and some are missing; sequencing was by immunoSEQ multiplex PCR. The sample lists about 78,000 clones, roughly nine tenths occurring once. This sample's time point: blood 4 weeks post-SBRT, at nephrectomy. The treatment here: 15 Gy SBRT to primary tumor, nephrectomy 4 weeks later. Sequenced material: blood, taken from a patient whose treatment included radiotherapy and nephrectomy. The receptors come from a woman aged 70-85 years with renal cell carcinoma.

This chain connects TRBV15 to TRBJ2-7, with D tentatively TRBD2 (6 bases). V lost 5 bases to trimming and J lost 2 bases, with 10 bases between them. The CDR3 has 13 residues. Germline CDR1 reads LNHNV; CDR2 reads YYDKDF (reference sequence). This CDR3 is CATSAWGAYEQYF. In nucleotides, the CDR3 is TGTGCCACCAGCGCATGGGGGGCCTACGAGCAGTACTTC.

In its sample, this clone was seen a few times. The rearrangement links TRBV7-9 to TRBJ1-1; possible D gene TRBD1, 6 bases. Germline CDR1 SEHNR, CDR2 FQNEAQ (reference sequence). The CDR3 loop spans 12 amino acids. V gave up 6 bases and J gave up 10 bases, with 15 bases separating them. CDR3 protein: CASSLTGTRAFF. CDR3 DNA: TGTGCCAGCAGTTTAACCGGGACAAGAGCTTTCTTT. The entire variable domain, with the rest obtained from reference TRBV7-9 and TRBJ1-1, is as follows: DTGVSQNPRHKITKRGQNVTFRCDPISEHNRLYWYRQTLGQGPEFLTYFQNEAQLEKSRLLSDRFSAERPKGSFSTLEIQRTEQGDSAMYLCASSLTGTRAFFGQGTRLTVV.

V gene TRBV27 combines with J gene TRBJ2-3; D gene unclear. Germline V CDR1 and CDR2: MNHEY, SMNVEV (reference sequence). The CDR3 extends over 15 amino acids. Trimming left V 4 bases short and J 6 bases short, with 17 bases between. CDR3: CASSSTRSPTDTQYF. The CDR3 DNA reads TGTGCCAGCAGTTCTACAAGATCGCCTACCGATACGCAGTATTTT.

The chain has TRBV6-5 and TRBJ1-1; D not certain. Trimming took 10 bases from V and 5 from J, leaving 17 bases between them. This CDR3 comprises 13 residues. Looked up from germline, CDR1 is MNHEY and CDR2 is SVGAGI. CDR3 loop: CATGTGVRTEAFF. CDR3 coding DNA: TGTGCCACCGGAACCGGGGTTCGGACTGAAGCTTTCTTT.

The gene calls are TRBV2 and TRBJ1-2, with D maybe TRBD1 (5 bases). The V end lost 3 bases, the J end lost 7 bases, and 12 bases lay between the germline ends. Germline V gene lookup returns CDR1 SNHLY and CDR2 FYNNEI. This CDR3 spans 13 amino acids. The CDR3 reads CASSDHGAGGYTF. Here the CDR3 DNA reads TGTGCCAGCAGTGATCACGGGGCCGGTGGCTACACCTTC.

The chain links TRBV29-1 to TRBJ2-1, with 10 bases matching TRBD1. This CDR3 spans 12 amino acids. Unmatched junction bases numbered 1, after V lost 7 bases and J lost 4 bases. Germline-derived CDR1 and CDR2 are SQVTM and ANQGSEA. The CDR3 nucleotides read TGCAGCGGGGGACAGGGGTACAATGAGCAGTTCTTC. As protein: CSGGQGYNEQFF.

This rearrangement joins TRBV11-3 to TRBJ1-6; D is ambiguous. The V gene's germline CDR1 is SGHNT and CDR2 YENEEA. The CDR3 is 13 residues long. The V and J ends lost 2 bases and 11 bases respectively, with 10 bases between them. This chain's CDR3 is CASSLRMRAPLHF. CDR3 sequence (DNA): TGTGCCAGCAGCTTACGCATGCGGGCACCCCTCCACTTT.

V is TRBV6-6 and J is TRBJ2-7; perhaps TRBD1 as D (5 bases). This CDR3 is 13 amino acids long. Trimming left V 10 bases short and J 3 bases short, with 16 bases between. CDR1 is MNHNY, CDR2 SVGAGI, per germline (reference sequence). Here the CDR3 DNA reads TGTGCCACGGGCAGGGATACGAACTACGAGCAGTACTTC. This encodes CATGRDTNYEQYF.

The V call is TRBV7-3, the J call TRBJ1-5, with D possibly TRBD1 on 5 matching bases. The CDR3 covers 15 residues. The V gene lost 5 bases and the J gene lost 6 bases, with 17 bases spanning the gap. CDR1 is SGHTA and CDR2 is FQGTGA in the germline V gene. The CDR3 reads CASSPTAGTGQPQHF. CDR3 coding DNA: TGTGCCAGCAGCCCGACCGCAGGGACGGGTCAGCCCCAGCATTTT.

The rearrangement joins TRBV2 to TRBJ2-2, with a possible D match to TRBD2 (5 bases). Germline CDR1 reads SNHLY; CDR2 reads FYNNEI. The V gene lost 8 bases and the J gene lost 8 bases, with 12 bases spanning the gap. CDR3 length: 12 amino acids. CDR3 residues: CASLMGSGELFF. In nucleotides, the CDR3 is TGTGCCAGCCTGATGGGGAGTGGGGAGCTGTTTTTT.